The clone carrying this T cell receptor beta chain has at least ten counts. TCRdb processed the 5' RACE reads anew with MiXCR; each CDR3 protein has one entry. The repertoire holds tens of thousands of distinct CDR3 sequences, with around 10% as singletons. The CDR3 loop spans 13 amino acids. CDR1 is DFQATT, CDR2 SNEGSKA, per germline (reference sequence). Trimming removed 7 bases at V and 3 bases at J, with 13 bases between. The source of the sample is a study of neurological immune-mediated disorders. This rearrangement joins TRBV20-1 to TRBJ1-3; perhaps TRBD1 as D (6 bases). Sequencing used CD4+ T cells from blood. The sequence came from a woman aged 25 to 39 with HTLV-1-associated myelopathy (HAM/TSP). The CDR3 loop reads CSVGGGYGNTIYF. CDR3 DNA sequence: TGCAGTGTTGGTGGGGGCTATGGAAACACCATATATTTT.